This record concerns one T cell receptor (beta chain) sequence. Its specificity is not known. Generated by immunoSEQ multiplex PCR, the TCRdb table keeps only in-frame clones and is missing some. The table has tens of thousands of clones, roughly nine tenths seen once. The data derive from a study of cytotoxic CD8 clonotypes in ibrutinib-treated CLL. Study background: Response samples came after a median about 13 months of treatment, range 6 to 36. Samples averaged approximately 260,000 productive templates and 94,082 productive rearrangements. Whole-study results and caveats: Baseline-level clonality went beyond age-matched healthy donors and moved in step with circulating CD8+ T-cell counts. Public clonotypes proved infrequent, and on treatment they shrank or remained steady.

Germline values: CDR1 LNHDA, CDR2 SQIVND (reference sequence). V lost 3 bases to trimming and J lost 0 bases; unmatched junction nucleotides: 8. The length of the CDR3 is 17 residues. The origin of this receptor is a human donor with chronic lymphocytic leukemia. This chain links TRBV19 with TRBJ1-1; 9 bases line up with TRBD1. The sequenced sample was PBMCs, obtained after 12 months of ibrutinib treatment. The CDR3 sequence is CASSMNTGGWMNTEAFF. For the CDR3, the DNA is TGTGCCAGTAGTATGAATACAGGGGGCTGGATGAACACTGAAGCTTTCTTT.